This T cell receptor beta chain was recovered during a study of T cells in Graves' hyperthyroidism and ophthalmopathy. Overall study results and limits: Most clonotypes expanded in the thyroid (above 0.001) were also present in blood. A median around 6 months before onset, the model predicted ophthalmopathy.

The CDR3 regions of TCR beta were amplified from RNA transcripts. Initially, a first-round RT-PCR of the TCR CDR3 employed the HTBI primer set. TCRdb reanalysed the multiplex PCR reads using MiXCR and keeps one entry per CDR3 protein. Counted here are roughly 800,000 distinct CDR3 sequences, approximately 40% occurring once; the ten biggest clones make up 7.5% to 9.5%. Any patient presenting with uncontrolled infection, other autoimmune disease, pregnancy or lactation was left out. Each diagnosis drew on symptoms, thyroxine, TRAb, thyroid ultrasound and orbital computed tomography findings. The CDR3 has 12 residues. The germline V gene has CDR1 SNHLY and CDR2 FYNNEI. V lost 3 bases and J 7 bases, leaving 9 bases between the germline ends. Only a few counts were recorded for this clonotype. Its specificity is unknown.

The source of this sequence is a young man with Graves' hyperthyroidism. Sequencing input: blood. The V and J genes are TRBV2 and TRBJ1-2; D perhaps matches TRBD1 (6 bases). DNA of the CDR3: TGTGCCAGCAGTGATCGGACAGCTGGCTACACCTTC. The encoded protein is CASSDRTAGYTF.